Described below is a single TCR beta chain sequence and its context. Its antigen remains unidentified. RNA transcripts yielded amplified TCR beta CDR3 regions. The authors performed first-round RT-PCR with HTBI primers and then a second-round multiplex PCR. TCRdb recomputed calls from the multiplex PCR reads with MiXCR, one row per CDR3 protein. This table has almost 750,000 distinct CDR3 sequences, 40% appearing once. This sample is drawn from a study of Graves' ophthalmopathy and Graves' hyperthyroidism. Overall study: Peripheral blood sampling occurred at initial diagnosis, before any treatment. General study results and limits: Between ophthalmopathy and stable hyperthyroidism, a 13-signature model drew a separation with roughly 85% sensitivity and just under 83% specificity.

V lost 0 bases, J lost 3 bases, and 14 bases lay in between. CDR3 size: 15 residues. Germline V gene data show CDR1 as DFQATT and CDR2 as SNEGSKA (reference sequence). This chain joins TRBV20-1 and TRBJ1-2; no firm D call. This sequence originates from an adult man with Graves' ophthalmopathy. The sample comprised peripheral blood. The CDR3 is CSARDQEGMDYGYTF. The CDR3 coding sequence is TGCAGTGCTAGAGATCAAGAGGGAATGGACTATGGCTACACCTTC.